These 24 T cell receptor beta chains share one sample of origin, sequenced in a study of T-cell reconstitution after alpha-beta-depleted transplantation in children. Unique molecular identifiers were used in preparing the TCRbeta library. Each CDR3 protein is one row after TCRdb ran MiXCR on the PCR reads. The sample has roughly 89,000 distinct CDR3 sequences; roughly an eighth are singletons. Sequenced here: PBMCs from the stem cell graft donor, sampled from the stem cell graft. These receptors originate from a human donor who donated a stem cell graft to a child with inherited bone marrow failure.

This clonotype was counted ten times or more. This sequence joins TRBV20-1 and TRBJ2-7; no reliable D call. V was trimmed by 4 bases and J by 0 bases, leaving 4 bases between them. Germline loops: CDR1 DFQATT, CDR2 SNEGSKA (reference sequence). This CDR3 spans 11 amino acids. As DNA, the CDR3 is TGCAGTGCTAAGGGCTCCTACGAGCAGTACTTC. It is translated as CSAKGSYEQYF.

V and J are TRBV5-1 and TRBJ1-1; D might be TRBD1 (6 bases). Germline CDR1 reads SGHRS; CDR2 reads YFSETQ. V dropped 0 bases and J dropped 1 base, with 10 bases sitting between them. The CDR3 is 15 residues long. The CDR3 coding sequence is TGCGCCAGCAGCTTGGATGGACAGACGAACACTGAAGCTTTCTTT. Translating gives CASSLDGQTNTEAFF.

Ten or more counts support this clonotype. This chain joins TRBV7-9 and TRBJ2-1, with 8 bases aligning to TRBD2. Losses at the gene ends were 2 bases for V and 5 bases for J; bases not matched to a gene: 11. The CDR3 runs 17 residues. In germline, CDR1 is SEHNR, CDR2 FQNEAQ (reference sequence). CDR3 DNA sequence: TGTGCCAGCAGCTTACGTTCTTTCGGGACTAGAAACAATGAGCAGTTCTTC. This encodes CASSLRSFGTRNNEQFF.

This clonotype was found many times. CDR3 in amino acids: CSAHAGSGENYGYTF. In nucleotides, the CDR3 is TGCAGCGCACATGCGGGGTCAGGGGAGAACTATGGCTACACCTTC. This chain joins TRBV29-1 and TRBJ1-2, with a weak D call TRBD1 (6 bases). V lost 7 bases to trimming and J lost 2 bases, with 20 bases between them. CDR1 is SQVTM, CDR2 ANQGSEA, per germline. The CDR3 consists of 15 residues.

This clonotype was found many times. Relative to the germline gene, one junction end is altered; a read error may explain this. The chain has TRBV19 and TRBJ1-5; 7 bases are shared with TRBD1. The CDR3 contains 15 residues. The V gene's germline CDR1 is LNHDA and CDR2 SQIVND (reference sequence). DNA of the CDR3: TGTGCCAGTAGTTTAGACAGGGTTTCGGGTCAGCCCCAGCATTTT. Translation gives CASSLDRVSGQPQHF.

The chain is built from TRBV10-3 and TRBJ2-3; TRBD1 is a possible D gene (5 bases). The CDR3 totals 13 residues. V lost 7 bases and J lost 4, with 12 bases in between. The germline V gene has CDR1 ENHRY and CDR2 SYGVKD. CDR3 amino acids: CAINPDKADTQYF. The DNA for the CDR3 is TGTGCCATCAACCCGGACAAGGCAGATACGCAGTATTTT.

This clonotype was counted many times. This sequence joins TRBV28 and TRBJ2-7; TRBD2 matches at 8 bases. The length of the CDR3 is 15 residues. V lost 8 bases and J lost 0; bases outside the gene matches: 9. Germline assignment: CDR1 MDHEN and CDR2 SYDVKM. As DNA, the CDR3 is TGTGCCAGCCCCCCCGCGGGGGGCGCCTCCTACGAGCAGTACTTC. Protein sequence: CASPPAGGASYEQYF. Variable domain in full (rest from reference TRBV28 and TRBJ2-7): DVKVTQSSRYLVKRTGEKVFLECVQDMDHENMFWYRQDPGLGLRLIYFSYDVKMKEKGDIPEGYSVSREKKERFSLILESASTNQTSMYLCASPPAGGASYEQYFGPGTRLTVT.

This clonotype was detected ten times or more. The J gene is TRBJ2-1, the V gene TRBV7-6; 10 bases agree with TRBD2. CDR3 size: 15 residues. CDR1 is SGHVS and CDR2 is FNYEAQ in the germline V gene. V trimming: 5 bases; J trimming: 4 bases; junction bases outside the gene matches: 5. CDR3 sequence (DNA): TGTGCCAGCAGCCAGCGGGGGGGTGCATACAATGAGCAGTTCTTC. Its protein product is CASSQRGGAYNEQFF.

The V call is TRBV5-1, the J call TRBJ1-2, with unresolved D. The CDR3 sequence is 12 residues long. V was clipped by 4 bases and J by 8 bases, with 12 bases between them. Germline V CDR1 and CDR2: SGHRS, YFSETQ. The DNA of the CDR3 is TGCGCCAGCAGCATCCGGGGTCGAGGCTACACCTTC. It codes for CASSIRGRGYTF.

This clonotype was detected ten times or more. This rearrangement joins TRBV4-1 to TRBJ2-7; D is ambiguous. CDR1 and CDR2 from the germline V gene are MGHRA and YSYEKL. This CDR3 spans 15 amino acids. V shed 0 bases and J shed 4 bases, with 13 bases lying between them. CDR3 bases: TGCGCCAGCAGCCAAGACTCCATCTTGGGATACGAGCAGTACTTC. Translating it yields CASSQDSILGYEQYF.

This clonotype has a count of ten or more. This rearrangement joins TRBV5-1 to TRBJ2-3; D is possibly TRBD2 (5 bases). The germline V and J ends were trimmed by 0 bases and 5 bases, with 10 bases remaining between them. The CDR3 runs 14 residues. Germline V CDR1 and CDR2: SGHRS, YFSETQ. The DNA of the CDR3 is TGCGCCAGCAGCTTGGCCCAGGCGGGAGATACGCAGTATTTT. This gives the protein CASSLAQAGDTQYF.

This clonotype was seen at least ten times. The rearrangement joins TRBV29-1 to TRBJ2-7, with 9 bases matching TRBD1. Unmatched junction bases numbered 4, after V lost 7 bases and J lost 3 bases. From germline, CDR1 is SQVTM and CDR2 ANQGSEA. CDR3 size: 12 residues. The CDR3: CSGGTGSYEQYF. The DNA for the CDR3 is TGCAGCGGGGGGACAGGGAGCTACGAGCAGTACTTC.

This clonotype has a handful of counts. The genes are TRBV7-2 and TRBJ2-7, with D possibly being TRBD2 (8 bases). Trimming took off 5 bases at V and 5 bases at J, with 22 bases between the two ends. The CDR3 is made up of 16 amino acids. Germline CDR1 reads SGHTA; CDR2 reads FQGNSA. The CDR3 loop is CASSGRGLGGGNEQYF. The CDR3 region has the DNA TGTGCCAGCAGCGGAAGGGGGCTCGGCGGGGGGAACGAGCAGTACTTC.

This clonotype has a count of ten or more. This chain joins TRBV7-2 and TRBJ1-1; D may be TRBD1 (6 bases). The CDR3 spans 17 residues. The V gene lost 5 bases and the J gene lost 2 bases, with 21 bases spanning the gap. Germline V gene lookup returns CDR1 SGHTA and CDR2 FQGNSA. CDR3 sequence reads: CASSPFGGGAGNTEAFF. CDR3 nucleotides: TGTGCCAGCAGCCCCTTCGGGGGGGGGGCTGGTAACACTGAAGCTTTCTTT.

At least ten counts were recorded for this clonotype. This chain's CDR3 is CSVAGTGAQGTDTQYF. The CDR3 DNA reads TGCAGCGTCGCCGGGACAGGGGCCCAGGGCACAGATACGCAGTATTTT. V usage is TRBV29-1 and J usage is TRBJ2-3, with 10 bases lining up with TRBD1. The CDR3 runs to 16 residues. Trimming at V came to 6 bases and at J to 1 base, leaving 10 bases not matched to a gene. Looked up from germline, CDR1 is SQVTM and CDR2 is ANQGSEA.

This clonotype has just a few counts. Given a much more abundant clone one base away, this may be a read error. J is TRBJ1-1 and V is TRBV25-1; TRBD1 aligns across 7 bases. V gave up 1 base and J gave up 9 bases; unmatched junction bases: 5. The CDR3 sequence is 13 residues long. CDR1 is MGHDK, CDR2 SYGVNS, per germline. The chain's CDR3 is CASSESARGKAFF. The CDR3 DNA follows: TGTGCCAGCAGTGAATCGGCCAGGGGGAAAGCTTTCTTT.

This clonotype has more than one count but fewer than ten. The V gene is TRBV3-1, the J gene TRBJ2-2; TRBD1 aligns across 12 bases. With 4 bases clipped from V and 7 bases from J, the junction kept 4 bases outside the gene matches. The germline V gene has CDR1 LGHDT and CDR2 YNNKEL (reference sequence). The CDR3 sequence is 15 residues long. The CDR3 DNA sequence: TGTGCCAGCAGCCCCCGGGACAGGGGGCACGGGGAGCTGTTTTTT. Translation gives CASSPRDRGHGELFF. The whole variable domain, filled in from reference TRBV3-1 and TRBJ2-2, reads DTAVSQTPKYLVTQMGNDKSIKCEQNLGHDTMYWYKQDSKKFLKIMFSYNNKELIINETVPNRFSPKSPDKAHLNLHINSLELGDSAVYFCASSPRDRGHGELFFGEGSRLTVL.

This clonotype was counted ten times or more. V and J are TRBV12-3 or TRBV12-4 and TRBJ2-5, with unresolved D. V shed 5 bases and J shed 5 bases, with 6 bases lying between them. This CDR3 contains 11 residues. The CDR3 region is CASSPRETQYF. CDR3 DNA sequence: TGTGCCAGCAGTCCTCGGGAGACCCAGTACTTC.

Many counts were recorded for this clonotype. The rearrangement links TRBV24-1 to TRBJ2-7; D not certain. CDR3 length: 13 amino acids. V shed 0 bases and J shed 2 bases, with 4 bases lying between them. Germline-derived CDR1 and CDR2 are KGHDR and SFDVKD. CDR3 nucleotides: TGTGCCACCAGTGATTTGGGAACCTACGAGCAGTACTTC. This encodes CATSDLGTYEQYF.

This clonotype was recorded a few times. The chain is built from TRBV12-5 and TRBJ1-4, with D unclear. The V end was cut by 2 bases, the J end by 8 bases, with 18 bases between. Germline lookup yields CDR1 LGHNT and CDR2 FRNRAP. The CDR3 runs to 16 residues. CDR3 coding DNA: TGTGCTAGTGGTTTGCCTTGGACTTGGGGAAGGGAAAAACTGTTTTTT. Its protein product is CASGLPWTWGREKLFF.

Many counts were recorded for this clonotype. This rearrangement joins TRBV6-5 to TRBJ2-1; D remains ambiguous. CDR1 and CDR2 (germline): MNHEY, SVGAGI. V dropped 5 bases and J dropped 0 bases, with 11 bases sitting between them. This CDR3 has 15 amino acids. CDR3 bases: TGTGCCAGCAGTCCGAGGCCGACCTCCTACAATGAGCAGTTCTTC. It is translated as CASSPRPTSYNEQFF.

This clonotype came up many times. V is TRBV27 and J is TRBJ2-7, with TRBD1 matching 8 bases. Germline CDR1 and CDR2: MNHEY and SMNVEV (reference sequence). After removal of 7 bases from V and 5 bases from J, the junction contained 10 bases not matched to a gene. This CDR3 comprises 14 residues. CDR3 sequence (DNA): TGTGCCAGCACAGGACAGGGTAAGACCCACGAGCAGTACTTC. Its protein product is CASTGQGKTHEQYF.

This clonotype has a count of ten or more. The V and J genes are TRBV29-1 and TRBJ2-5; 7 bases line up with TRBD2. With 7 bases clipped from V and 1 base from J, the junction kept 6 bases outside the gene matches. CDR1 and CDR2 from the germline V gene are SQVTM and ANQGSEA. The CDR3 totals 13 residues. CDR3 DNA sequence: TGCAGCGGCTCCGGGGGGTTCCAAGAGACCCAGTACTTC. As protein: CSGSGGFQETQYF.

This clonotype was found many times. The rearrangement links TRBV15 to TRBJ2-2; TRBD1 aligns across 10 bases. The germline V gene has CDR1 LNHNV and CDR2 YYDKDF (reference sequence). Trimming at V came to 4 bases and at J to 4 bases, leaving 6 bases not matched to a gene. This CDR3 region has 16 residues. The CDR3, as DNA: TGTGCCACCAGCAAGCTACGGACAGGGGGCACCGGGGAGCTGTTTTTT. Translation: CATSKLRTGGTGELFF.